Included here is one TCR beta chain sequence, with context. Its antigen is not identified. An end of the junction differs from the germline gene, which may be a read error. The sample is drawn from a study of T cells after yellow fever vaccination. About the research overall: Fractions low in cell number were prepared with SMART-Seq v4 Ultra Low Input.

The CDR3 covers 13 residues. Looked up from germline, CDR1 is SGHTA and CDR2 is FQGTGA. Overall study findings and caveats: The study noted that FACS-sorted repertoires could contain abundant clonotypes contaminating from the bulk population. A minor fraction of clonotypes spanned both CD4 and CD8 compartments.

The 5'RACE template-switching step produced TCR cDNA and added a universal primer site and UMIs. TCRdb reprocessed the 5' RACE reads via MiXCR and lists one record per CDR3 protein. The profile shows 95,000 to 100,000 distinct CDR3 sequences, 5.8% of them singletons. The sequence came from a man between 18 and 35 years old who received the YFV17D yellow fever vaccine. Source: CD8+ T cells sorted from PBMCs, taken 10 days after the yellow fever booster vaccination. The chain links TRBV7-3 to TRBJ1-1; no firm D call. The CDR3 DNA is TGTGCGAGCACGGTAGGGTACGGCACTGAAGCTTTCTTT. It translates to CASTVGYGTEAFF.